Detailed here is one T cell receptor beta chain. The antigen is undetermined. This sample is part of a study of T-cell reconstitution after alpha-beta-depleted transplantation in children. The study's findings and limits: From surviving recipient T cells and thymic progenitors came the high day-60 TCRbeta diversity observed in some patients. By about two months after transplant, alpha-beta T cells reportedly arose from several hundred graft clones that had expanded. T-cell counts and diversity at one year following transplant were attributed mainly to newly produced T cells.

The CDR3 is 18 amino acids. The ends lost 1 base at V and 2 bases at J; junction bases unmatched: 3. Germline V gives CDR1 SGHAT, CDR2 FQDESV (reference sequence). Preparation of the TCRbeta library was carried out with unique molecular identifiers. TCRdb re-derived calls from the PCR reads in MiXCR, one entry per CDR3 protein. The sample has fewer than 550,000 distinct CDR3 sequences, under 20% seen once; the top ten hold 25% to 30%. The TCR comes from a boy less than two years old who had a stem cell transplant for Wiskott-Aldrich syndrome, so the T cells may come from the graft donor. The rearrangement joins TRBV11-1 to TRBJ2-1; 15 bases map to TRBD2. Sample: PBMCs, mostly from graft donor cells, taken 360 days after TCRalphabeta/CD19-depleted stem cell transplant. CDR3 in amino acids: CASSLGGLAGGPYNEQFF. The CDR3, as DNA: TGTGCCAGCAGCTTAGGGGGACTAGCGGGGGGCCCCTACAATGAGCAGTTCTTC.